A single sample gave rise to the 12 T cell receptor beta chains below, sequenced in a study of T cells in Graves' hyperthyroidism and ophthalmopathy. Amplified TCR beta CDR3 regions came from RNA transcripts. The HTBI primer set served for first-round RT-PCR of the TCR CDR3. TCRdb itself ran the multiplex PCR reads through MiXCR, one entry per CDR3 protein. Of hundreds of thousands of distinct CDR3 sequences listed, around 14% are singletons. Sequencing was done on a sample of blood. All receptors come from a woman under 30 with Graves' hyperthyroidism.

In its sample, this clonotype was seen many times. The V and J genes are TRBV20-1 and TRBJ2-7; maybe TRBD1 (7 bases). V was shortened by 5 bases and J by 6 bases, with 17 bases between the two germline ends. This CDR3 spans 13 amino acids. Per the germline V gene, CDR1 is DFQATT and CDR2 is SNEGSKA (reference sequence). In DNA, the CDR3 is TGCAGTGCTCAGGGGGGCTCCTTGTTCGAGCAGTACTTC. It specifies CSAQGGSLFEQYF.

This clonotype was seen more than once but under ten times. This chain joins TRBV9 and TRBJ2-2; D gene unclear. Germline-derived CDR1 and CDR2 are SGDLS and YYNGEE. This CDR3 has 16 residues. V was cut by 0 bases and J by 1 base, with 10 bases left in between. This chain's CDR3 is CASSVELYGNTGELFF. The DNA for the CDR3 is TGTGCCAGCAGCGTAGAACTTTACGGGAACACCGGGGAGCTGTTTTTT. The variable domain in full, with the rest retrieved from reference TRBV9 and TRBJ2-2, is DSGVTQTPKHLITATGQRVTLRCSPRSGDLSVYWYQQSLDQGLQFLIQYYNGEERAKGNILERFSAQQFPDLHSELNLSSLELGDSALYFCASSVELYGNTGELFFGEGSRLTVL.

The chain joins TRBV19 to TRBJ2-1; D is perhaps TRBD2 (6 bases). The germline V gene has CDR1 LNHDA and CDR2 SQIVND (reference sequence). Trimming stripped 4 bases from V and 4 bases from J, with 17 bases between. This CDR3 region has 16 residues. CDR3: CASSKTGVRGYNEQFF. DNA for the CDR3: TGTGCCAGTAGTAAAACCGGGGTTCGGGGGTACAATGAGCAGTTCTTC.

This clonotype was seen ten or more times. This CDR3 is CASSLLGMNTEAFF. CDR3 nucleotides: TGCGCCAGCAGCCTCCTCGGGATGAACACTGAAGCTTTCTTT. This chain connects TRBV4-1 to TRBJ1-1, with D unresolved. The CDR3 spans 14 residues. From germline, CDR1 is MGHRA and CDR2 YSYEKL. With 4 bases removed from V and 0 bases from J, the gap between germline ends came to 9 bases.

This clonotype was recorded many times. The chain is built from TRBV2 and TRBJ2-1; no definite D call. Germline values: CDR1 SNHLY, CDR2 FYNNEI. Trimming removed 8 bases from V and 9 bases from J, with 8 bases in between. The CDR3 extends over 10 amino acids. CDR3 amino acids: CASSSFEQFF. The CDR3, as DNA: TGTGCCAGCTCTAGTTTTGAGCAGTTCTTC.

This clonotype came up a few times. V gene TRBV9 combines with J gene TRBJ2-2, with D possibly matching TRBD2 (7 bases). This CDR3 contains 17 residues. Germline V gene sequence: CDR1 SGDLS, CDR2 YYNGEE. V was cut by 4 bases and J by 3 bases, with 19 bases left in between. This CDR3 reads CASSRRGPGIDTGELFF. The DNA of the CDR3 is TGTGCCAGCAGCCGGCGGGGGCCCGGGATCGACACCGGGGAGCTGTTTTTT.

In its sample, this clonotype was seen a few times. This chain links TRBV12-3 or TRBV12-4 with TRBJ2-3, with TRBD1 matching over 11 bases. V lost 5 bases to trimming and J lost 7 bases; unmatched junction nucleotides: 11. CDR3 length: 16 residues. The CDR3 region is CASSPVGQGAGNTQYF. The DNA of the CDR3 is TGTGCCAGCAGTCCAGTCGGACAGGGGGCAGGTAATACGCAGTATTTT.

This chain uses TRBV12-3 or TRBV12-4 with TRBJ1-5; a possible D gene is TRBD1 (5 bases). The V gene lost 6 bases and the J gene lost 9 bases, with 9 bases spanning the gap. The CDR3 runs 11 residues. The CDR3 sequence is CASRTQGPQHF. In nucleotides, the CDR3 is TGTGCCAGCAGAACCCAGGGGCCCCAGCATTTT.

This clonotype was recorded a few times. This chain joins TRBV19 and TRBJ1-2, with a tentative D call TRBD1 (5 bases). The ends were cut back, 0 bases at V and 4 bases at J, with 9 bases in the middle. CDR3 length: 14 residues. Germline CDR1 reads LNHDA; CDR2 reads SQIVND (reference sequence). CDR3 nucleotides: TGTGCCAGTAGTATAGAAGGGGTACCCTATGGCTACACCTTC. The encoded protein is CASSIEGVPYGYTF.

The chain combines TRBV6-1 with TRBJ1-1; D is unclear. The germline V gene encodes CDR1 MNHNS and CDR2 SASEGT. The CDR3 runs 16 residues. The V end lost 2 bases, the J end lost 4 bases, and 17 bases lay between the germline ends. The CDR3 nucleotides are TGTGCCAGCAGTGAAAGTAGATGGATGGCGGGCACTGAAGCTTTCTTT. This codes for CASSESRWMAGTEAFF.

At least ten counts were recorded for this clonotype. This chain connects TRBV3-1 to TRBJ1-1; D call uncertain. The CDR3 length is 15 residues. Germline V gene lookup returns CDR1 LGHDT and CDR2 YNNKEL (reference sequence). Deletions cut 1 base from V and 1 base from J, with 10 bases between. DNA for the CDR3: TGTGCCAGCAGCCAAGGGGAGGGATCGAACACTGAAGCTTTCTTT. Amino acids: CASSQGEGSNTEAFF.

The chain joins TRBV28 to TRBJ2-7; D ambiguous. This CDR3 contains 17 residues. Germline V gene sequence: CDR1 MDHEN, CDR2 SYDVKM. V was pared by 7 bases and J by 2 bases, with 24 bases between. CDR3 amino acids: CASTSPQSVAGTYEQYF. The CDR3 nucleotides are TGTGCCAGCACGTCCCCCCAGTCAGTAGCAGGAACCTACGAGCAGTACTTC.